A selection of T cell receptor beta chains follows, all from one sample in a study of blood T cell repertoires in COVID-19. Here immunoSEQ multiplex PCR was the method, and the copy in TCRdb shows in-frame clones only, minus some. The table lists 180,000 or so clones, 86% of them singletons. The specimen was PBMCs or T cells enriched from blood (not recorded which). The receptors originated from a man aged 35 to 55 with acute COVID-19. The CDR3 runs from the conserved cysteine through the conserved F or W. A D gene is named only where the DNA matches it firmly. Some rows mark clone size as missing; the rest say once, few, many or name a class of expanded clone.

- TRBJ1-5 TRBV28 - TGTGCCAGCAGCTATCCAGGGGAAGCTCAGCCCCAGCATTTT CASSYPGEAQPQHF
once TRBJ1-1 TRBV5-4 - TGTGCCAGCAGCAGTGACAGGATCGAAGCTTTCTTT CASSSDRIEAFF
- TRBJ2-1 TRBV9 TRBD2 TGTGCCAGCAGCTCGCGGACTAGCGACCACAATGAGCAGTTCTTC CASSSRTSDHNEQFF
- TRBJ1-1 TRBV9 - TGTGCCAGCAGAAAAATTACAGGGCTAGACACTGAAGCTTTCTTT CASRKITGLDTEAFF
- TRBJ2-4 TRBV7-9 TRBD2 TGTGCCAGCAGCCCTGGGGGAGGGATTCAGTACTTC CASSPGGGIQYF
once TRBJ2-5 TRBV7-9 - TGTGCCAGCAGCCCCGGGACCCCCTCGGGAGTTACCGAGACCCAGTACTTC CASSPGTPSGVTETQYF
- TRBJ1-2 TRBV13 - TGTGCCAGCAGCCAACCGGAGGAGGGTTTGATGGGCTACACCTTC CASSQPEEGLMGYTF
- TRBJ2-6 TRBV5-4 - TGTGCCAGCAGCTTGTCGCTGGTGGCCAGCAGGGCGTCCGGGGCCAACGTCCTGACTTTC CASSLSLVASRASGANVLTF
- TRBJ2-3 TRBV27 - TGTGCCAGCAGCCTCCTTCCAGGGACAGATACGCAGTATTTT CASSLLPGTDTQYF
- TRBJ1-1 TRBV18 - TGTGCCAGCTCAGTCAGGGATCTCGACACTGAAGCTTTCTTT CASSVRDLDTEAFF
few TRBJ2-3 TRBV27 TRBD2 TGTGCCAGTAGGGAAGGACTAGCGGCAGATACGCAGTATTTT CASREGLAADTQYF
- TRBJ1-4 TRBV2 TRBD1 TGTGCCAGCAGTGATGGACAGGACGGGGCAAAACTGTTTTTT CASSDGQDGAKLFF
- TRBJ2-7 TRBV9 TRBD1 TGTGCCAGCAGCGGAATCAGGGGGCAACACGAGCAGTACTTC CASSGIRGQHEQYF
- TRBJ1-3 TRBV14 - TGTGCCAGCAGCCAAGAGTCGAGACAGCTCTCAGGAAACACCATATATTTT CASSQESRQLSGNTIYF
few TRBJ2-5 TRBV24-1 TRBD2 TGTGCCACCAGTGATTTGGCCCCACTAGCGTCCCAAGAGACCCAGTACTTC CATSDLAPLASQETQYF
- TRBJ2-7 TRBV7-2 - TGTGCCAGCAGCTTTAGCGGTCCCAGCAGAACCAGCCCCTACGAGCAGTACTTC CASSFSGPSRTSPYEQYF
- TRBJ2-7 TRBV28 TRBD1 TGTGCCAGCAGTTTAGCAGGGGGCTTTATCGAGCAGTACTTC CASSLAGGFIEQYF
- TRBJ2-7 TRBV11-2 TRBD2 TGTGCCAGCAGCGTCTCGGGAGGGAGCTACGAGCAGTACTTC CASSVSGGSYEQYF
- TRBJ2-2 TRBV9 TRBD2 TGTGCCAGCAGCCAAGGGGGGGCTAGCGGGAGAATCGGGGAGCTGTTTTTT CASSQGGASGRIGELFF
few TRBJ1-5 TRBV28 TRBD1 TGTGCCAGCAAGCTCCGGGACAGGGGACAGCAGCCCCAGCATTTT CASKLRDRGQQPQHF
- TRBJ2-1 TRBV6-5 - TGTGCCAGCAGTTCCGGAGACAATGAGCAGTTCTTC CASSSGDNEQFF
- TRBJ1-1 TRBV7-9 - TGTGCCAGCAGCTTAGGGTGGGGCAGTTTGAACACTGAAGCTTTCTTT CASSLGWGSLNTEAFF
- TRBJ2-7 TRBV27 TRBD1 TGTGCCAGCAGTTCCCGGACAGGGAACTACGAGCAGTACTTC CASSSRTGNYEQYF
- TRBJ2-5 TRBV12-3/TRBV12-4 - TGTGCCAGCAGTTATCAGGGGCAAGAGACCCAGTACTTC CASSYQGQETQYF
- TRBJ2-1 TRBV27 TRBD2 TGTGCCAGCAGTTTTGAGCCCTTAGCGGGAGGGTTTGAGCAGTTCTTC CASSFEPLAGGFEQFF
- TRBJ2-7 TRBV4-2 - TGTGCCAGCAGCCAAGAGGTACGAGAATACGAGCAGTACTTC CASSQEVREYEQYF